The 24 T cell receptor beta chains in this list originate from one sample, sequenced in a study of human T cells and chemical hapten exposure. MiXCR, run by TCRdb on the RACE reads, gives a single entry per CDR3 protein. The sample contains about 260,000 distinct CDR3 sequences, more than 6.5% of which appear only once. Time point indicated: pre-sensitization, week 0. Noted treatment: therapeutic diphenylcyclopropenone sensitization with weekly scalp DPC. The sequences come from whole blood, collected in connection with sensitization to the hapten diphenylcyclopropenone (DPC). These TCRs come from a woman aged 40 to 50 with alopecia areata. Some clones in this sample may be carry-over from other donors' samples.

This clonotype was detected a few times. The V and J genes are TRBV7-2 and TRBJ2-2; D is perhaps TRBD2 (6 bases). V lost 5 bases and J 5 bases, leaving 15 bases between the germline ends. The CDR3 covers 15 residues. Germline V CDR1 and CDR2: SGHTA, FQGNSA. The CDR3: CASSPPGAGTGELFF. The CDR3 DNA is TGTGCCAGCAGCCCTCCTGGGGCGGGGACCGGGGAGCTGTTTTTT.

This chain links TRBV29-1 with TRBJ2-1, with D uncertain. Deletions cut 8 bases from V and 0 bases from J, with 14 bases between. The length of the CDR3 is 14 residues. Germline lookup yields CDR1 SQVTM and CDR2 ANQGSEA. The CDR3 sequence: CSPWKDSSYNEQFF. CDR3 nucleotide sequence: TGCAGCCCTTGGAAGGATAGCTCCTACAATGAGCAGTTCTTC.

A few counts support this clonotype. The chain couples TRBV7-9 to TRBJ2-7; no definite D call. The CDR3 has 14 residues. V lost 5 bases and J lost 3, with 14 bases in between. Looked up from germline, CDR1 is SEHNR and CDR2 is FQNEAQ (reference sequence). CDR3 region: CASSTTHQIYEQYF. CDR3 nucleotides: TGTGCCAGCAGCACGACACACCAAATCTACGAGCAGTACTTC.

The chain links TRBV14 to TRBJ2-2; tentative D call: TRBD2 (6 bases). The CDR3 covers 14 residues. Germline lookup yields CDR1 SGHDN and CDR2 FVKESK. Trimming removed 4 bases from V and 6 bases from J, with 12 bases in between. CDR3 nucleotides: TGTGCCAGCAGCCTACTAGCAGGCGCCGGGGAGCTGTTTTTT. This encodes CASSLLAGAGELFF.

The chain couples TRBV12-3 or TRBV12-4 to TRBJ2-1; the match to TRBD2 covers 8 bases. V lost 6 bases and J lost 4; bases outside the gene matches: 8. CDR3 length equals 15 residues. The CDR3 DNA sequence: TGTGCCAGCAGCCAACTAGCGGAACAGTACAATGAGCAGTTCTTC. Protein product: CASSQLAEQYNEQFF.

Ten or more counts support this clonotype. The chain links TRBV15 to TRBJ2-3; D is uncertain. This CDR3 has 18 residues. Trimming left V 1 base short and J 1 base short, with 18 bases between. Germline V gene sequence: CDR1 LNHNV, CDR2 YYDKDF (reference sequence). The CDR3 DNA follows: TGTGCCACCAGCAGAGGGGCTGATAGTCAGCATCGCACAGATACGCAGTATTTT. Its translation: CATSRGADSQHRTDTQYF.

This clonotype came up a few times. The chain is built from TRBV6-5 and TRBJ1-6, with TRBD1 as a possible D gene (5 bases). The CDR3 runs to 17 residues. V shed 6 bases and J shed 0 bases, with 15 bases lying between them. Germline loops: CDR1 MNHEY, CDR2 SVGAGI. CDR3 in DNA: TGTGCCAGCAGCTCTCGAGGGGCGAGCTCCTATAATTCACCCCTCCACTTT. Translating it yields CASSSRGASSYNSPLHF.

This clonotype was detected a few times. The chain uses TRBV5-4 and TRBJ2-5; D perhaps matches TRBD1 (5 bases). Deletions cut 0 bases from V and 5 bases from J, with 14 bases between. From germline, CDR1 is SGHNT and CDR2 YYREEE (reference sequence). This CDR3 is built from 15 residues. Here the CDR3 reads CASSLETARDETQYF. DNA for the CDR3: TGTGCCAGCAGCTTGGAGACAGCGCGAGATGAGACCCAGTACTTC.

The CDR3 region is CASSQPGLAGSDTQYF. In DNA form, the CDR3 reads TGTGCCAGCAGCCAACCAGGACTAGCGGGATCAGATACGCAGTATTTT. V gene TRBV7-8 combines with J gene TRBJ2-3, with TRBD2 identical over 12 bases. V shed 5 bases, J shed 4 bases, and the junction held 7 bases outside the gene matches. In germline, CDR1 is SGHVS, CDR2 FQNEAQ. The CDR3 has 16 amino acids.

The V and J genes are TRBV12-3 or TRBV12-4 and TRBJ2-1; 8 bases align to TRBD2. V was pared by 2 bases and J by 8 bases, with 8 bases of the junction left unmatched. This CDR3 contains 15 residues. CDR3 sequence (DNA): TGTGCCAGCAGTTTAAGAAGCGGGAGTATCTATGAGCAGTTCTTC. Translating gives CASSLRSGSIYEQFF.

The J gene is TRBJ1-4, the V gene TRBV7-9, with no clear D. Germline values: CDR1 SEHNR, CDR2 FQNEAQ (reference sequence). The V and J ends lost 5 bases and 5 bases respectively, with 9 bases between them. CDR3 length: 13 amino acids. This CDR3 reads CASSADGNEKLFF. The CDR3 region has the DNA TGTGCCAGCAGCGCGGACGGGAATGAAAAACTGTTTTTT.

Only a few counts were recorded for this clonotype. The rearrangement uses TRBV7-2 and TRBJ2-3; TRBD2 might be the D (6 bases). Germline CDR1 SGHTA, CDR2 FQGNSA. The CDR3 has 14 amino acids. The ends were cut back, 2 bases at V and 3 bases at J, with 9 bases in the middle. CDR3 DNA sequence: TGTGCCAGCAGCTTAAGTGGGGGGACAGATACGCAGTATTTT. Translation: CASSLSGGTDTQYF.

This clonotype was counted a few times. This sequence joins TRBV20-1 and TRBJ1-4, with D tentatively TRBD1 (5 bases). Germline CDR1 reads DFQATT; CDR2 reads SNEGSKA (reference sequence). The CDR3 runs to 15 residues. V was pared by 1 base and J by 4 bases, with 13 bases between. Here the CDR3 DNA reads TGCAGTGCTAGAGGGGGGAGTCGGTTTAATGAAAAACTGTTTTTT. Residues: CSARGGSRFNEKLFF.

This clonotype has a handful of counts. The chain uses TRBV12-3 or TRBV12-4 and TRBJ2-2; D gene unclear. CDR3 length: 15 amino acids. Trimming cost V 3 bases and J 6 bases, with 14 bases left between them. The CDR3 DNA follows: TGTGCCAGCAGTTTGGTACGGGTTTCCCCCGGGGAGCTGTTTTTT. As protein: CASSLVRVSPGELFF.

There are a few counts of this clonotype. J is TRBJ2-3 and V is TRBV5-1; D remains unclear. With 0 bases removed from V and 7 bases from J, the gap between germline ends came to 9 bases. The CDR3 covers 13 residues. Germline loops: CDR1 SGHRS, CDR2 YFSETQ. The CDR3 loop is CASSLDAGHTQYF. CDR3 in DNA: TGCGCCAGCAGCTTGGACGCCGGGCATACGCAGTATTTT.

J is TRBJ2-2 and V is TRBV11-2; no firm D call. The ends were cut back, 4 bases at V and 10 bases at J, with 19 bases in the middle. The length of the CDR3 is 15 residues. The V gene's germline CDR1 is SGHAT and CDR2 FQNNGV. The CDR3 is CASSSLVTPVMELFF. The CDR3 coding sequence is TGTGCCAGCAGCTCGTTAGTGACCCCGGTCATGGAGCTGTTTTTT.

This clonotype has only a few counts. The chain carries TRBV25-1 and TRBJ1-1, with D perhaps TRBD1 (6 bases). From germline, CDR1 is MGHDK and CDR2 SYGVNS. The length of the CDR3 is 15 residues. Trimming left V 1 base short and J 11 bases short, with 20 bases between. The CDR3 nucleotides are TGTGCCAGCAGTGAATTACAGGGAGCAGGCGAAGGGGCTTTCTTT. It is translated as CASSELQGAGEGAFF.

This clonotype was recorded many times. J is TRBJ2-3 and V is TRBV6-2 or TRBV6-3; D unclear. Trimming removed 1 base at V and 5 bases at J, with 13 bases between. Germline V lookup: CDR1 MNHEY, CDR2 SVGEGT. CDR3 length: 15 residues. CDR3 nucleotides: TGTGCCAGCAGTTACTTCTCCCAGATAAGAGATACGCAGTATTTT. It codes for CASSYFSQIRDTQYF.

This clonotype has just a few counts. This chain uses TRBV5-1 with TRBJ2-7; 14 nucleotides align to TRBD2. V shed 3 bases, J shed 9 bases, and the junction held 5 bases outside the gene matches. The CDR3 sequence is 14 residues long. Looked up from germline, CDR1 is SGHRS and CDR2 is YFSETQ. DNA for the CDR3: TGCGCCAGCAGCTGGGGACTAGCGGGAGAAGGGCAGTACTTC. The encoded protein is CASSWGLAGEGQYF. Filled out from reference TRBV5-1 and TRBJ2-7, the complete variable domain reads KAGVTQTPRYLIKTRGQQVTLSCSPISGHRSVSWYQQTPGQGLQFLFEYFSETQRNKGNFPGRFSGRQFSNSRSEMNVSTLELGDSALYLCASSWGLAGEGQYFGPGTRLTVT.

The table lists this clonotype with a few counts. This chain joins TRBV7-2 and TRBJ2-1; D not certain. The CDR3 has 13 amino acids. Germline CDR1 and CDR2: SGHTA and FQGNSA. V was pared by 4 bases and J by 3 bases, with 7 bases between. The CDR3 protein is CASSSGSYNEQFF. CDR3 nucleotides: TGTGCCAGCAGCTCCGGCAGCTACAATGAGCAGTTCTTC.

The chain has TRBV20-1 and TRBJ2-6; D is unresolved. The germline CDR1 and CDR2 sequences are DFQATT and SNEGSKA (reference sequence). Trimming removed 6 bases from V and 0 bases from J, with 9 bases in between. The CDR3 runs 14 residues. CDR3 in amino acids: CSAPWPSGANVLTF. Here the CDR3 DNA reads TGCAGTGCCCCCTGGCCCTCTGGGGCCAACGTCCTGACTTTC.

This rearrangement joins TRBV20-1 to TRBJ2-7, with 15 bases fitting TRBD2. V gave up 0 bases and J gave up 2 bases; unmatched junction bases: 8. Germline-derived CDR1 and CDR2 are DFQATT and SNEGSKA (reference sequence). The CDR3 is 18 residues long. The CDR3: CSARDGGLAGGFAYEQYF. The CDR3 nucleotides are TGCAGTGCTAGAGATGGGGGACTAGCGGGAGGATTCGCCTACGAGCAGTACTTC.

The sample holds a few counts of this clonotype. The J gene is TRBJ2-3, the V gene TRBV11-3; TRBD1 matches at 7 bases. V trimming: 5 bases; J trimming: 6 bases; junction bases outside the gene matches: 11. The CDR3 has 15 residues. The germline CDR1 and CDR2 sequences are SGHNT and YENEEA. This CDR3 reads CASSARTGGRDTQYF. CDR3 nucleotides: TGTGCCAGCAGCGCTCGGACAGGCGGGCGGGATACGCAGTATTTT.

Comments on this clonotype: At one of its ends the junction is not consistent with the germline gene, which may arise from a read error. The gene calls are TRBV7-7 and TRBJ2-5, with a tentative D call TRBD1 (6 bases). From germline, CDR1 is SSHAT and CDR2 FNYEAQ (reference sequence). The CDR3 runs 14 residues. The CDR3 region has the DNA TGTGCTAGCAGCATGGACAGCTGGGGAGAGACCCAGTACTTC. The encoded protein is CASSMDSWGETQYF.